This record looks at one T cell receptor (beta chain) sequence and its context. Its antigen remains undetermined. It has no much larger one-base neighbor in the sample; base qualities were not kept. This sample stems from a study of blood T cells in healthy people across ages (dated by TCRdb to about 2015). About the investigation overall: In model experiments, template switching captured about one uniquely barcoded TCR beta cDNA molecule for every two T cells. Age-related changes in TCR beta repertoire diversity were measured in the study by deep sequencing normalized with unique cDNA molecular identifiers. The donors were divided into four age groups: young (average around 17 years), middle-aged (approximately 41), aged (about 62) and long-lived (around 80). To avoid experimental bias, donors of different ages were randomly spread across the sequencing lanes. Two additional independent replicas of 1 million unique cDNA reads from the same blood draw were analyzed for two donors (one aged 18 to 30 and one aged 80 or older). General conclusions and limits of the study: Compared with the aged group, the long-lived group had more naive CD4+ T cells, fewer expanded clones and increased TCR diversity, suggesting age selection. Estimates of total diversity based on one million sequenced T cells were considered lower bounds and underestimates. Observed TCR beta diversity per million T cells fell roughly linearly with age, and a significant reduction was already apparent by age approximately 40. The CMV infection status of donors was not known, potentially confounding age-related changes in expanded clonotypes. Bulk unsorted PBMC profiling prevented conclusive comparison of naive and antigen-experienced compartments. A strong correlation was found between observed TCR beta diversity and the percentage of naive T cells measured by flow cytometry.

The roughly 39 donors, aged about 6 to 95 years, were systemically healthy Caucasian individuals from Russia. Each donor gave 9 to 10 milliliters of peripheral blood, collected into EDTA-treated Vacutainer tubes. PBMCs were isolated by Ficoll-Paque density-gradient centrifugation, with at least 6 million obtained per sample. Total RNA was extracted from PBMCs with Trizol reagent, with at least 6 micrograms obtained per sample. For every donor, flow cytometry on a PBMC aliquot measured the percentage of naive CD45RAhigh/CD27high T cells. The library relied on 5' RACE. TCRdb names Illumina HiSeq 2500 as the instrument used. A second PCR of about 6 to 12 cycles was run with a J-beta primer mix and a sample-barcoded 5' primer. A template-switch 5' adaptor carrying 12 random nucleotides introduced a unique molecular identifier onto each TCR beta cDNA molecule. At least 3 million CDR3-containing paired-end reads were obtained from each sample. The Mint cDNA synthesis kit, primed by a TRBC-specific oligonucleotide, was used to synthesize first-strand cDNA from all RNA. Following uracil-DNA glycosylase treatment, a first 18-cycle PCR with universal primers M1SS and BC2_uni_R was performed on all cDNA. The paper's processing steps were these. For normalization, 1 million high-quality reads, each with a distinct molecular identifier, were randomly selected from each sample. Reads with shared molecular identifiers were discarded instead of being binned into consensus sequences. CDR3 identification, clonotype clustering and error correction used MiTCR with a Q25 quality threshold and the strictest error-elimination algorithm. A nonparametric unseen species model with Euler transformation was used to estimate lower-bound total TCR beta diversity. The public reads were quality trimmed at Q25 with fastp and then assembled into clones with MiXCR by TCRdb, keeping productive beta chains. Rows merge per CDR3 protein into single entries with the most common DNA and genes. In this record, the V and J calls reflect TCRdb's handling and not the investigators' own analysis. For this sample there are some 1 million distinct CDR3 sequences; more than 35% appear just once. The leading ten clones occupy under 20% of the sample.

The CDR1 and CDR2 encoded by the germline V gene are SGHTA and FQGNSA. The CDR3 starts with the cysteine, ends with the phenylalanine, and has 15 residues. The entry retains the CDR3 DNA only, 45 bases that are in frame from base 1. V lost 0 bases and J lost 8 bases, and the count of bases not matched to a germline gene is 7. Sequenced material: blood. The chain uses TRBV7-2 and TRBJ2-1, with 7 bases in between that match TRBD2. The clonotype comes from a woman aged 55-70 years in good health. The CDR3 here reads CASSLAGGLVHEQFF. The bases read TGTGCCAGCAGCTTAGCGGGAGGGCTTGTTCATGAGCAGTTCTTC.